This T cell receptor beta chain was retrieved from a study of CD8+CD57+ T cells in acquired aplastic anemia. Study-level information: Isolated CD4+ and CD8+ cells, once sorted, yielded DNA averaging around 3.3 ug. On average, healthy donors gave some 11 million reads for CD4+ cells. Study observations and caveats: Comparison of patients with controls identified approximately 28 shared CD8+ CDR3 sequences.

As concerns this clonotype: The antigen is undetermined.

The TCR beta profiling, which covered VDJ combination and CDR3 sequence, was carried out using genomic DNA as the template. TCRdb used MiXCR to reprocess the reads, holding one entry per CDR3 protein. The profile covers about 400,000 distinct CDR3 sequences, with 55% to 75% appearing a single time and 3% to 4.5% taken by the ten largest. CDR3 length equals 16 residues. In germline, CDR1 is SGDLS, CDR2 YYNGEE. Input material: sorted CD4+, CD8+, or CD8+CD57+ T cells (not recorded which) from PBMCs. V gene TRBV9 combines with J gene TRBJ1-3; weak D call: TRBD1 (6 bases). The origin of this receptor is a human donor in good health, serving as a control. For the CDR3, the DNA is TGTGATAGCAGCGGCCCCGGGACAACTTCTGGAAACACCATATATTTT. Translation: CDSSGPGTTSGNTIYF. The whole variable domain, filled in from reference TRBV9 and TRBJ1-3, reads DSGVTQTPKHLITATGQRVTLRCSPRSGDLSVYWYQQSLDQGLQFLIQYYNGEERAKGNILERFSAQQFPDLHSELNLSSLELGDSALYFCDSSGPGTTSGNTIYFGEGSWLTVV.